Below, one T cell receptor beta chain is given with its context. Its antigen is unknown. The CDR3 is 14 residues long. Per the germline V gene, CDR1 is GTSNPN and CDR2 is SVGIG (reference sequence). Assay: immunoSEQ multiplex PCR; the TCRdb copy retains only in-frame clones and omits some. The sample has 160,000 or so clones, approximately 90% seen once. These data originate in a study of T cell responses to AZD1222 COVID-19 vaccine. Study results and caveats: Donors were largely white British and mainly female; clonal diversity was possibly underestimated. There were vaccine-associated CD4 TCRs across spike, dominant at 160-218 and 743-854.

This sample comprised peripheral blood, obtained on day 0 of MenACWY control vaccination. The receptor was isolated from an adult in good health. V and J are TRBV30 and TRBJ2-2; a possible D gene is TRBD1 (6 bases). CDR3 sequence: CATPGTSLWGELFF. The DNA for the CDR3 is TGTGCGACCCCCGGGACATCACTTTGGGGGGAGCTGTTTTTT.